This TCR beta chain derives from a study of blood T cells in healthy people across ages. The overall study: Per two T cells, template switching captured roughly one barcoded beta molecule.

This CDR3 is 15 amino acids long. The junction had 12 bases not matched to a gene; V was cut back by 6 bases and J by 7 bases. Germline lookup yields CDR1 DFQATT and CDR2 SNEGSKA (reference sequence). Primed by a sample-barcoded 5' primer and a J-beta primer mix, a second PCR proceeded for roughly 6 to 12 cycles. TCRdb re-derived calls from the 5' RACE reads in MiXCR, one entry per CDR3 protein. Of over 500,000 distinct CDR3 sequences listed, 52% are singletons. Ten or more counts support this clonotype. The clonotype comes from a woman of 80 years or more in good health. Sequencing input: blood. The V call is TRBV20-1, the J call TRBJ1-6; 7 bases agree with TRBD1. For the CDR3, the DNA is TGCAGTGCGATACAGGGGATGAACAGGAATTCACCCCTCCACTTT. Its translation is CSAIQGMNRNSPLHF.